Below, 28 T cell receptor beta chains from the same sample are listed, as sequenced in a study of identifying expanded T cells in peripheral blood. Profiled with immunoSEQ multiplex PCR; TCRdb holds only in-frame clones, not every one. Of 75,000 to 90,000 clones listed, approximately 90% are singletons. Sequences were obtained from blood. Receptor source: a person between 18 and 69 years old in good health.

The rearrangement joins TRBV27 to TRBJ2-7; 7 nucleotides line up with TRBD1. The germline V gene encodes CDR1 MNHEY and CDR2 SMNVEV (reference sequence). The CDR3 spans 16 residues. Losses at the gene ends were 5 bases for V and 2 bases for J; bases not matched to a gene: 12. CDR3: CASSADLGTVPYEQYF. CDR3 bases: TGTGCCAGCAGTGCCGACTTAGGGACAGTGCCCTACGAGCAGTACTTC.

The rearrangement uses TRBV4-3 and TRBJ2-7, with 14 bases aligning to TRBD2. This CDR3 is built from 16 residues. Germline CDR1 and CDR2: LGHNA and YSLEER. Unmatched junction bases numbered 3, after V lost 3 bases and J lost 2 bases. CDR3 sequence reads: CASSHGTSGGPYEQYF. The CDR3 DNA sequence: TGCGCCAGCAGCCACGGGACTAGCGGGGGCCCCTACGAGCAGTACTTC.

This chain connects TRBV2 to TRBJ1-1; D is unclear. The CDR3 length is 15 residues. The V and J ends lost 7 bases and 5 bases respectively, with 20 bases between them. The germline gives CDR1 SNHLY, CDR2 FYNNEI. The CDR3 sequence: CASNFFRRARTEAFF. The DNA for the CDR3 is TGTGCCAGCAATTTCTTCCGCCGGGCGAGGACTGAAGCTTTCTTT.

The chain carries TRBV2 and TRBJ1-5, with D tentatively TRBD1 (5 bases). The CDR3 length is 15 residues. V lost 5 bases, J lost 2 bases, and 13 bases lay in between. Germline V lookup: CDR1 SNHLY, CDR2 FYNNEI. This CDR3 is CASSWTSRGNQPQHF. In DNA, the CDR3 is TGTGCCAGCAGTTGGACATCCCGGGGCAATCAGCCCCAGCATTTT. Drawing the rest from reference TRBV2 and TRBJ1-5, the complete variable domain is EPEVTQTPSHQVTQMGQEVILRCVPISNHLYFYWYRQILGQKVEFLVSFYNNEISEKSEIFDDQFSVERPDGSNFTLKIRSTKLEDSAMYFCASSWTSRGNQPQHFGDGTRLSIL.

The J gene is TRBJ2-1, the V gene TRBV18; D gene ambiguous. Trimming shortened V by 3 bases and J by 6 bases, and 15 bases separated the two germline ends. Germline CDR1 KGHSH, CDR2 LQKENI. The CDR3 contains 15 residues. The CDR3 bases are TGTGCCAGCTCACCCGGGCCCTCAACCGCCAATGAGCAGTTCTTC. Translating gives CASSPGPSTANEQFF.

The CDR3 region has the DNA TGTGCCAGCAGCCCGACACCGCGAAACACCGGGGAGCTGTTTTTT. It codes for CASSPTPRNTGELFF. This chain uses TRBV9 with TRBJ2-2; the D is unclear. The germline V and J ends were trimmed by 4 bases and 2 bases, with 12 bases remaining between them. This CDR3 has 15 residues. Germline assignment: CDR1 SGDLS and CDR2 YYNGEE.

The rearrangement uses TRBV6-1 and TRBJ1-1, with D uncertain. This CDR3 spans 13 amino acids. Trimming removed 8 bases from V and 5 bases from J, with 15 bases in between. The germline V gene encodes CDR1 MNHNS and CDR2 SASEGT. The CDR3 here is CASADFPGTEAFF. The CDR3 nucleotides are TGTGCCAGCGCAGACTTCCCGGGGACTGAAGCTTTCTTT.

The genes are TRBV6-4 and TRBJ1-1; a possible D gene is TRBD1 (6 bases). This CDR3 has 15 residues. Germline V gene lookup returns CDR1 MRHNA and CDR2 SNTAGT. The V end lost 0 bases, the J end lost 0 bases, and 8 bases lay between the germline ends. The CDR3, as DNA: TGTGCCAGCAGTGACTCGGACAGCCTGAACACTGAAGCTTTCTTT. This codes for CASSDSDSLNTEAFF.

The chain uses TRBV30 and TRBJ1-3; D is undetermined. The V gene's germline CDR1 is GTSNPN and CDR2 SVGIG (reference sequence). CDR3 size: 16 residues. Trimming removed 0 bases at V and 0 bases at J, with 12 bases between. CDR3 protein: CAWSVFLSPSGNTIYF. The CDR3 nucleotides are TGTGCCTGGAGTGTCTTCCTATCCCCCTCTGGAAACACCATATATTTT.

The genes are TRBV14 and TRBJ2-1, with D possibly being TRBD2 (6 bases). The CDR3 is 15 residues long. The V end lost 7 bases, the J end lost 4 bases, and 17 bases lay between the germline ends. Per germline, CDR1 SGHDN and CDR2 FVKESK. CDR3: CASTLRDGGYNEQFF. The DNA of the CDR3 is TGTGCCAGCACGCTCCGGGACGGGGGTTACAATGAGCAGTTCTTC.

The V and J genes are TRBV5-6 and TRBJ1-3; perhaps TRBD1 as D (5 bases). Looked up from germline, CDR1 is SGHDT and CDR2 is YYEEEE. V dropped 2 bases and J dropped 0 bases, with 9 bases sitting between them. CDR3 length: 15 amino acids. The CDR3 reads CASSFRVRSGNTIYF. In DNA, the CDR3 is TGTGCCAGCAGCTTCAGGGTGCGCTCTGGAAACACCATATATTTT.

V usage is TRBV30 and J usage is TRBJ1-2; D is possibly TRBD1 (6 bases). The V end lost 5 bases, the J end lost 6 bases, and 19 bases lay between the germline ends. Per germline, CDR1 GTSNPN and CDR2 SVGIG (reference sequence). This CDR3 region has 14 residues. The CDR3 sequence is CAWGTNRARDGYTF. The CDR3 region has the DNA TGTGCCTGGGGTACAAACAGGGCTAGGGATGGCTACACCTTC.

This chain joins TRBV7-2 and TRBJ2-7; 14 bases agree with TRBD2. This CDR3 is 14 amino acids long. Trimming at V came to 5 bases and at J to 6 bases, leaving 3 bases not matched to a gene. CDR1 and CDR2 from the germline V gene are SGHTA and FQGNSA. The CDR3 region is CASSPGLAGGEQYF. Here the CDR3 DNA reads TGTGCCAGCAGCCCAGGACTAGCGGGGGGCGAGCAGTACTTC.

The V gene is TRBV19, the J gene TRBJ1-6; maybe TRBD1 (5 bases). Germline V lookup: CDR1 LNHDA, CDR2 SQIVND (reference sequence). The CDR3 has 14 residues. Trimming stripped 5 bases from V and 10 bases from J, with 15 bases between. In DNA, the CDR3 is TGTGCCAGTAGTGGTGGCAGGGTAGGCTCACCCCTCCACTTT. Encoded protein: CASSGGRVGSPLHF.

This sequence joins TRBV5-1 and TRBJ1-1; 11 bases match TRBD1. Trimming at V came to 4 bases and at J to 4 bases, leaving 6 bases not matched to a gene. CDR3 length: 15 residues. The germline CDR1 and CDR2 sequences are SGHRS and YFSETQ. The CDR3 is CASSLRTGGLTEAFF. CDR3 coding DNA: TGCGCCAGCAGCCTCCGGACAGGGGGCCTCACTGAAGCTTTCTTT.

The chain combines TRBV4-2 with TRBJ2-7, with D unclear. CDR1 is LGHNA and CDR2 is YNFKEQ in the germline V gene. The CDR3 consists of 13 residues. V was shortened by 0 bases and J by 3 bases, with 6 bases between the two germline ends. CDR3 nucleotides: TGTGCCAGCAGCCAAGATCTGGTCTACGAGCAGTACTTC. Residues: CASSQDLVYEQYF.

The chain combines TRBV11-2 with TRBJ1-4; D unresolved. Germline V gene lookup returns CDR1 SGHAT and CDR2 FQNNGV. V was clipped by 0 bases and J by 1 base, with 9 bases between them. CDR3 length: 16 amino acids. This CDR3 is CASSLEMRGTNEKLFF. The CDR3 DNA reads as TGTGCCAGCAGCTTAGAAATGCGGGGAACTAATGAAAAACTGTTTTTT.

The chain links TRBV2 to TRBJ2-4, with D possibly being TRBD2 (6 bases). The CDR3 is 16 amino acids. Germline V gene data show CDR1 as SNHLY and CDR2 as FYNNEI. Between the trimmed V and J ends, which lost 3 bases and 6 bases, there was a span of 18 bases. CDR3 DNA sequence: TGTGCCAGCAGTGACGTCAATATGAGGGGAGGAAACATTCAGTACTTC. It yields the protein CASSDVNMRGGNIQYF.

CDR3 bases: TGCAGCGCCGAAATCAACGGGGATGGCTACACCTTC. Translation: CSAEINGDGYTF. The rearrangement joins TRBV29-1 to TRBJ1-2; D not resolved. Per germline, CDR1 SQVTM and CDR2 ANQGSEA. CDR3 length: 12 residues. The ends were cut back, 7 bases at V and 6 bases at J, with 15 bases in the middle.

The V call is TRBV7-8, the J call TRBJ2-7, with TRBD2 identical over 9 bases. CDR1 and CDR2 from the germline V gene are SGHVS and FQNEAQ. Trimming at V came to 5 bases and at J to 2 bases, leaving 10 bases not matched to a gene. There are 16 residues in the CDR3. As DNA, the CDR3 is TGTGCCAGCAGCGCCCAACGCGGGGGGGGGCCCTACGAGCAGTACTTC. This sequence encodes CASSAQRGGGPYEQYF.

This clone was detected only a few times. V is TRBV7-9 and J is TRBJ1-6; D ambiguous. Trimming stripped 2 bases from V and 10 bases from J, with 12 bases between. Per the germline V gene, CDR1 is SEHNR and CDR2 is FQNEAQ (reference sequence). The length of the CDR3 is 14 residues. The CDR3 loop is CASSLNGKGSPLHF. In DNA, the CDR3 is TGTGCCAGCAGCTTAAATGGAAAAGGGTCACCCCTCCACTTT.

The CDR3 reads CAISERGGYYGYTF. CDR3 in DNA: TGTGCCATCAGTGAGAGGGGGGGATACTATGGCTACACCTTC. The chain combines TRBV10-3 with TRBJ1-2; a possible D gene is TRBD1 (6 bases). CDR3 length: 14 amino acids. Trimming cost V 2 bases and J 3 bases, with 10 bases left between them. Germline CDR1 ENHRY, CDR2 SYGVKD.

The V call is TRBV5-1, the J call TRBJ1-2; no clear D. The CDR3 length is 14 residues. Germline V gene lookup returns CDR1 SGHRS and CDR2 YFSETQ. Trimming pared 3 bases from V and 6 bases from J, leaving 15 bases between. For the CDR3, the DNA is TGCGCCAGCAGCTCCAAGGGCTCCAATAATGGCTACACCTTC. Protein sequence: CASSSKGSNNGYTF.

The rearrangement uses TRBV30 and TRBJ2-7; 10 nucleotides align to TRBD1. V dropped 5 bases and J dropped 0; count of bases not matched to a gene: 4. CDR3 length equals 14 residues. Germline CDR1 and CDR2: GTSNPN and SVGIG (reference sequence). This CDR3 is CAWERQGASYEQYF. In nucleotides, the CDR3 is TGTGCCTGGGAACGACAGGGGGCCTCCTACGAGCAGTACTTC.

The genes are TRBV30 and TRBJ2-7; D uncertain. Trimming removed 2 bases from V and 0 bases from J, with 11 bases in between. Looked up from germline, CDR1 is GTSNPN and CDR2 is SVGIG (reference sequence). The CDR3 sequence is 14 residues long. The CDR3 here is CAWSLTRSSYEQYF. For the CDR3, the DNA is TGTGCCTGGAGTCTAACGCGATCCTCCTACGAGCAGTACTTC. Filled out from reference TRBV30 and TRBJ2-7, the complete variable domain reads SQTIHQWPATLVQPVGSPLSLECTVEGTSNPNLYWYRQAAGRGLQLLFYSVGIGQISSEVPQNLSASRPQDRQFILSSKKLLLSDSGFYLCAWSLTRSSYEQYFGPGTRLTVT.

This clone was recorded only once. The chain couples TRBV4-2 to TRBJ1-1; 7 bases fit TRBD1. The CDR3 is made up of 17 amino acids. The trim removed 0 bases at V and 1 base at J, leaving 8 bases unmatched. Germline CDR1 reads LGHNA; CDR2 reads YNFKEQ. CDR3 in DNA: TGTGCCAGCAGCCAAGAATGGCAGGGGGGGAAGAACACTGAAGCTTTCTTT. This encodes CASSQEWQGGKNTEAFF.

The gene calls are TRBV7-8 and TRBJ1-1, with 7 bases fitting TRBD1. CDR3 length equals 15 residues. Per the germline V gene, CDR1 is SGHVS and CDR2 is FQNEAQ. V dropped 1 base and J dropped 6; count of bases not matched to a gene: 8. The chain's CDR3 is CASSLETGTKAEAFF. The CDR3, as DNA: TGTGCCAGCAGCTTAGAGACAGGGACAAAGGCTGAAGCTTTCTTT.

The chain carries TRBV9 and TRBJ1-3; D might be TRBD1 (5 bases). This CDR3 comprises 18 residues. Germline V gene lookup returns CDR1 SGDLS and CDR2 YYNGEE. V lost 0 bases and J lost 2, with 18 bases in between. The CDR3 sequence: CASSVVGDPLIAGNTIYF. The CDR3 bases are TGTGCCAGCAGCGTAGTGGGGGACCCACTAATCGCTGGAAACACCATATATTTT.